This T cell receptor beta chain emerged from a study of CD8+ T cells in alopecia areata. Study-level background: In an open-label trial, patients got 5 to 10 mg tofacitinib twice daily. Regarding the study as a whole: Any link of baseline CD8+ expansion to response, resting on one nonresponder, remains uncertain. Patients showed less clear TCR sequence sharing than mice, possibly partly because of HLA diversity.

Reverse transcription of extracted RNA yielded cDNA, which provided the sequencing template. The assay was immunoSEQ multiplex PCR, and TCRdb's table has in-frame clones only and misses some. Here the sample spans roughly 230,000 clones, around two fifths being singletons. Documented treatment: oral pan-JAK inhibitor, 5-10 mg twice daily. Those with alopecia areata gave lesional scalp punch biopsies and peripheral blood. As regards this clone: No antigen is known for it.

This CDR3 comprises 16 residues. From germline, CDR1 is SGHNT and CDR2 YYREEE (reference sequence). V was clipped by 4 bases and J by 1 base; unmatched bases: 8. The specimen comprised CD4+ T cells sorted from blood, sampled at approximately week 37, from a patient treated with tofacitinib. This sequence was found in a human donor with alopecia areata. The chain is built from TRBV5-4 and TRBJ2-3, with 8 positions matching TRBD2. CDR3 sequence: CASSKKREWGTDTQYF. CDR3 DNA sequence: TGTGCCAGCAGCAAAAAGCGGGAGTGGGGCACAGATACGCAGTATTTT. The complete variable domain, with remaining parts taken from reference TRBV5-4 and TRBJ2-3, reads ETGVTQSPTHLIKTRGQQVTLRCSSQSGHNTVSWYQQALGQGPQFIFQYYREEENGRGNFPPRFSGLQFPNYSSELNVNALELDDSALYLCASSKKREWGTDTQYFGPGTRLTVL.